This T cell receptor beta chain was retrieved from a study of CD8+CD57+ T cells in acquired aplastic anemia. Looking at the study overall: Average DNA yield from sorted CD4+ and CD8+ cells was approximately 3 ug. General study points: In common between the patients and the controls were approximately 28 CD8+ CDR3 sequences.

Genomic DNA served as template for TCR beta VDJ and CDR3 profiling. Each CDR3 protein gets one entry after TCRdb re-called the reads with MiXCR. The data show some 92,000 distinct CDR3 sequences, roughly 70% seen once. This clonotype was detected ten times or more. The antigen is undetermined. Patients who underwent sequencing had shown CD8+CD57+ cell expansion by flow cytometry. A severe acquired aplastic anemia diagnosis applied to all patients. This clonotype was obtained from a human donor with aplastic anemia. The sample comprised sorted CD4+, CD8+, or CD8+CD57+ T cells (not recorded which) from PBMCs.

Here the CDR3 reads CASSLGQGLNYNEQFF. CDR3 nucleotide sequence: TGTGCCAGCAGCTTGGGTCAGGGCCTAAACTACAATGAGCAGTTCTTC. The chain couples TRBV5-6 to TRBJ2-1, with D perhaps TRBD1 (5 bases). This CDR3 has 16 residues. Germline V CDR1 and CDR2: SGHDT, YYEEEE. The V end lost 0 bases, the J end lost 3 bases, and 13 bases lay between the germline ends.